This T cell receptor (beta chain) appears in the sequencing data of a study of T cells after yellow fever vaccination. Overall study: SMART-Seq v4 Ultra Low Input prepared the low-cell-number fractions.

The CDR3 covers 16 residues. J gave up 4 bases and V 5 bases, and 12 bases lay outside the gene matches. From germline, CDR1 is SGHAT and CDR2 FQNNGV. This clonotype has a handful of counts. Its antigen is currently unknown. Template switching by 5'RACE produced TCR cDNA, adding a universal primer site and UMIs. TCRdb independently ran MiXCR on the 5' RACE reads; one entry per CDR3 protein. The sample consists of 320,000 or so distinct CDR3 sequences, about 8.3% of them appearing once. Findings and caveats of the study: Researchers report a weaker secondary response that nonetheless peaked faster, day 5 versus 15.

The input for sequencing was PBMCs, taken 35 to 50 days after the first yellow fever vaccination. This rearrangement joins TRBV11-2 to TRBJ1-1, with TRBD1 matching over 8 bases. This TCR was recovered from a man in his late teens or twenties who received the YFV17D yellow fever vaccine. The CDR3, as DNA: TGTGCCAGCAGCCTTGTCCGGGGCAGGGGGCCCACTGAAGCTTTCTTT. Its translation: CASSLVRGRGPTEAFF.